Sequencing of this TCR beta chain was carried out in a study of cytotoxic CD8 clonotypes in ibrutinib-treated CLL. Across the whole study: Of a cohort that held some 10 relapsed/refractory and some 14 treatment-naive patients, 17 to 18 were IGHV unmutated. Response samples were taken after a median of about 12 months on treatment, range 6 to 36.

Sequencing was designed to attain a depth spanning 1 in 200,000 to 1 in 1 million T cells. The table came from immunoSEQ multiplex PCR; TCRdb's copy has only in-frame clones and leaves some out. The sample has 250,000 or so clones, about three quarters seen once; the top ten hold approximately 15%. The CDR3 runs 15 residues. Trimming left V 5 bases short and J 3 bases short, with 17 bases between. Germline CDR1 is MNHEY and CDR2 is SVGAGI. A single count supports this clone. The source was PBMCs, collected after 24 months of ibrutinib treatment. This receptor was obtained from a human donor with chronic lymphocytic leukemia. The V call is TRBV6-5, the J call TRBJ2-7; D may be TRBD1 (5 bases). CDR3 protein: CASSRKTTASYEQYF. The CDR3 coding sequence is TGTGCCAGCAGTCGCAAGACGACAGCCAGCTACGAGCAGTACTTC.